A single sample is the source of the 2 T cell receptor beta chains below, sequenced in a study of blood T cells in healthy people across ages. Then a second PCR, running about 7 to 11 cycles, was carried out with a sample-barcoded 5' primer and a J-beta primer mix. TCRdb ran MiXCR on the 5' RACE reads and lists one entry per CDR3 protein. The sample contains over a million distinct CDR3 sequences, less than 25% of which appear only once. The data were also submitted as part of a second study, on T cells of mothers and their children.

Sequenced sample: blood. These receptors were taken from a girl between 2 and 10 years old in good health.

This clonotype was detected many times. This chain uses TRBV7-9 with TRBJ2-7; the D is unclear. Between the trimmed V and J ends, which lost 5 bases and 0 bases, there was a span of 5 bases. Germline lookup yields CDR1 SEHNR and CDR2 FQNEAQ (reference sequence). The CDR3 spans 12 residues. The CDR3 coding sequence is TGTGCCAGCAGCGTCGACTCCTACGAGCAGTACTTC. Amino acids: CASSVDSYEQYF.

In this sample, this clonotype turned up a few times. The rearrangement uses TRBV4-1 and TRBJ1-2, with D uncertain. Looked up from germline, CDR1 is MGHRA and CDR2 is YSYEKL. V was pared by 2 bases and J by 1 base, with 11 bases between. The CDR3 runs to 15 residues. CDR3 loop: CASSQNTENNYGYTF. The CDR3 DNA reads as TGCGCCAGCAGCCAAAATACGGAGAATAACTATGGCTACACCTTC.